Given below is one T cell receptor beta chain in context. There is no known antigen for this receptor. From each donor, an approximately 2.4 ml peripheral blood sample was collected into PAXgene tubes and kept at -80 degrees C. Without T cell sorting, total RNA was isolated from whole blood using the PAXgene blood miRNA kit on an automated QIAcube. Deep TCRalpha and TCRbeta repertoire profiling with unique molecular barcoding was performed on peripheral blood of monozygotic twin pairs concordant or discordant for inflammatory bowel disease. Smoking habits were recorded for all twin pairs, and each individual was classified as a current, former or never smoker. The library came from 5' RACE. Preparation of each TCR library used approximately 4,000 ng of total RNA. cDNA was synthesized with SMARTScribe reverse transcriptase in eight separate reactions per sample. During cDNA synthesis, template switching was used to introduce unique molecular identifiers that contained a 6-nucleotide sample barcode. TCRalpha and TCRbeta cDNA was amplified by two nested PCRs of 16 and 9 cycles, with bead purification after each PCR. Before amplification, the cDNA was treated with uracil DNA-glycosylase and purified using the QIAquick PCR purification kit. The second PCR added Illumina TruSeq-compatible adapters along with sample-specific barcodes. Library quality and concentration were checked on TapeStation and Qubit, and libraries were pooled at 5 to 6.5 ng each. Pooled libraries were sequenced on an Illumina HiSeq2500 single-index Rapid Run with 2 x 100 bp reads and custom sequencing primers. Per the authors' processing: MiGEC version 1.2.6 was used for UMI-based consensus assembly, which corrected PCR and sequencing errors. V(D)J alignment, clonotype assembly and CDR3 extraction were performed with MiXCR version 2.1.1. Normalisation of gene usage, clonotype sharing and MAIT/NKT TCR abundance was achieved by analysing the top 1000, 10 000 and 20 000 clonotypes per sample. After downsampling to 27 000 UMIs, diversity was calculated as the inverse Simpson index using the vegan R package. Paired Mann-Whitney U tests were applied to discordant twin pairs, and Benjamini-Hochberg correction was used for multiple testing. After the reads were reprocessed by TCRdb, one entry was made per CDR3 protein sequence, with no DNA. The V and J calls follow TCRdb's processing rather than the paper's. The table for this sample lists hundreds of thousands of distinct CDR3 sequences. The ten largest clones add up to about 2.4% of the sample.

The CDR3 runs 14 amino acids, cysteine and phenylalanine included. The DNA sequence is not available. The CDR1 and CDR2 encoded by the germline V gene are MNHNS and SASEGT. This record belongs to a study of monozygotic twins with inflammatory bowel disease (dated by TCRdb to the late 2010s). For context, the study as a whole: A total of some 28 monozygotic twin pairs were included in the full study, comprising nine German pairs (four IBD-concordant, five IBD-discordant) and 19 IBD-discordant Danish pairs. Disease-associated traits were sought mainly through comparisons between IBD patients and their genetically identical healthy co-twins within discordant pairs. Each individual had, on average, about 151 000 unique TCRalpha sequences and 181 000 unique TCRbeta sequences available for analysis.

What the authors observed across the whole study: The analysis was unable to tell apart different T cell subtypes. Because patients received different immunosuppressive treatments, the repertoires may have picked up extra background noise and variability between individuals. No difference in repertoire similarity was observed between concordant and discordant twins, possibly owing to limited statistical power. TCRbeta repertoire diversity, by inverse Simpson index, was decreased in IBD patients compared with their healthy co-twins. The results gave no support for a single strong signal or clonotype linked to IBD. IBD patients shared fewer clonotypes with other individuals than healthy twins did, most markedly in patients showing signs of disease activity.

The source material was blood. The source of this sequence is a human donor with ulcerative colitis or Crohn's disease, or a healthy co-twin of an affected twin (not recorded which). This receptor chain uses TRBV6-1 and TRBJ1-1; no DNA is available, so the TRBD1 call from TCRdb remains unchecked. This receptor carries the CDR3 CASLWPGWNTEAFF.